What follows is one T cell receptor beta chain and its context. As handled by the study authors: Cell counts per sample came from amplifying reference gene primers. TCRdb keeps only in-frame clones here, not all; method: immunoSEQ multiplex PCR. V, J and clone size reflect that table, while D and trimming were determined from the DNA. Altogether about 250,000 clones are present, roughly 90% being singletons, with the ten largest covering around 0.88%. The data stem from a study of blood T cell repertoires in COVID-19. Overall study: Samples representing acute and convalescent COVID-19 were sourced from the United States, Italy and Spain. The cDNA or gDNA used as material had been derived from T cells, B-cell-depleted T cells, or PBMCs.

The sample comprised peripheral blood. This receptor was taken from a man aged 25 to 40 with acute or convalescent COVID-19.

Here the CDR3 DNA reads TGTGCCAGCTCGGGACAGAATAATTCACCCCTCCACTTT. Amino acid sequence: CASSGQNNSPLHF. The V gene is TRBV12-3 or TRBV12-4, the J gene TRBJ1-6; 7 bases map to TRBD1. Germline trimming cut 8 bases from V and 5 bases from J; bases unmatched to any gene: 3. The CDR3 runs 13 residues.